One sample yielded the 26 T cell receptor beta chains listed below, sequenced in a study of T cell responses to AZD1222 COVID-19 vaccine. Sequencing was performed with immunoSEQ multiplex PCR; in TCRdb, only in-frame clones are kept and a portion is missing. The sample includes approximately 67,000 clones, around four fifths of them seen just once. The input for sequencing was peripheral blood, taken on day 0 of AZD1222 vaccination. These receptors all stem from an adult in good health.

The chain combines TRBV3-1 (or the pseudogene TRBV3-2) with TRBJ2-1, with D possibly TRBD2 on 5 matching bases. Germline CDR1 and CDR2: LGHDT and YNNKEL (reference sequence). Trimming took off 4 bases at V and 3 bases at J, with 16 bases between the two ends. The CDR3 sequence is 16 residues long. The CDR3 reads CASSRLGDYVYNEQFF. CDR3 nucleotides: TGTGCCAGCAGCCGCCTCGGTGACTATGTCTACAATGAGCAGTTCTTC.

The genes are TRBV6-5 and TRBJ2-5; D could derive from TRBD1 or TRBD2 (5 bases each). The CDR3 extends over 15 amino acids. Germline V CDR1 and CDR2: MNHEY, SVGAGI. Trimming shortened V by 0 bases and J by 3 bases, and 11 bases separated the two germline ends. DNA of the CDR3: TGTGCCAGCAGTTACTCGGGGACCACCAAAGAGACCCAGTACTTC. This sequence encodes CASSYSGTTKETQYF.

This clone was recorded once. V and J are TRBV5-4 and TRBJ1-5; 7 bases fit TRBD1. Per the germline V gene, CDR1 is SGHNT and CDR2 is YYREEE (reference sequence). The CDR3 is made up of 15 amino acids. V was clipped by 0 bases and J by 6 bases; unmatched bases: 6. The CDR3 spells CASSLGGGIGQPQHF. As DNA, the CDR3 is TGTGCCAGCAGCTTGGGAGGGGGCATCGGTCAGCCCCAGCATTTT.

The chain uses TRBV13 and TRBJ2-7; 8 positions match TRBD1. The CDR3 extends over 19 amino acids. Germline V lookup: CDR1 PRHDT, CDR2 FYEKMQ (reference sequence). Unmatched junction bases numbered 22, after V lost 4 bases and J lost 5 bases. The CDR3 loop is CASSSVLPSEGQVKNEQYF. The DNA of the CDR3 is TGTGCCAGCAGCTCCGTTCTCCCTTCCGAGGGACAGGTAAAGAACGAGCAGTACTTC.

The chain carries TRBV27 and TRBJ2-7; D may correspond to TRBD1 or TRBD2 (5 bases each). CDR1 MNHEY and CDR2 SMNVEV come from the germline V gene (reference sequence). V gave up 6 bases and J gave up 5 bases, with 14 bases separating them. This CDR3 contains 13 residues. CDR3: CASSRTLGDEQYF. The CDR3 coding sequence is TGTGCCAGCAGCCGAACCCTGGGGGACGAGCAGTACTTC.

CDR3 sequence (DNA): TGTGCCACCAGCATGGGCCCCTACGAGCAGTACTTC. Amino acid sequence: CATSMGPYEQYF. This chain links TRBV15 with TRBJ2-7; D gene uncertain. Per germline, CDR1 LNHNV and CDR2 YYDKDF (reference sequence). Trimming cost V 4 bases and J 2 bases, with 6 bases left between them. The CDR3 is 12 amino acids.

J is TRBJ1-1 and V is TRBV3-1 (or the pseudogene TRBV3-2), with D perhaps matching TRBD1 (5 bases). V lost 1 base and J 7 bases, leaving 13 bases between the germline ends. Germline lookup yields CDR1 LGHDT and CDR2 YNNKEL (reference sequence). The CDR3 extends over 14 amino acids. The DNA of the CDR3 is TGTGCCAGCAGCCAAGGATACGGGGCAGGTGAAGCTTTCTTT. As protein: CASSQGYGAGEAFF.

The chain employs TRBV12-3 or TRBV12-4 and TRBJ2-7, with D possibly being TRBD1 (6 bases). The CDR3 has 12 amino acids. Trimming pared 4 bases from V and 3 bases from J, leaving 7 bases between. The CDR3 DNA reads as TGTGCCAGCAGTTCACAGGGCTACGAGCAGTACTTC. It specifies CASSSQGYEQYF.

As DNA, the CDR3 is TGTGCCAGCAGCTCCCTCGGGACGGTTACCACAGATACGCAGTATTTT. Its protein is CASSSLGTVTTDTQYF. The rearrangement uses TRBV7-3 and TRBJ2-3; D is perhaps TRBD1 or TRBD2 (5 bases each). V lost 4 bases and J lost 2, with 16 bases in between. The CDR3 is 16 residues long. CDR1 is SGHTA and CDR2 is FQGTGA in the germline V gene.

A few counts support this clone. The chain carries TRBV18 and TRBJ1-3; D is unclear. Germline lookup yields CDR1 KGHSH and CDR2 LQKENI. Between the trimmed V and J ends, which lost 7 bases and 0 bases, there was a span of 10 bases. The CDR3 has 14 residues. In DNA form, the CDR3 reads TGTGCCAGCTTTACACCCAACTCTGGAAACACCATATATTTT. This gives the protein CASFTPNSGNTIYF.

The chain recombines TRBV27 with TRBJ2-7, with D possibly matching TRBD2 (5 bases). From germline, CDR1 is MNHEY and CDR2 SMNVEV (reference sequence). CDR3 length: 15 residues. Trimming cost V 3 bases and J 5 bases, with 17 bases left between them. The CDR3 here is CASSFGKMMPDEQYF. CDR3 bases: TGTGCCAGCAGTTTCGGGAAAATGATGCCGGACGAGCAGTACTTC.

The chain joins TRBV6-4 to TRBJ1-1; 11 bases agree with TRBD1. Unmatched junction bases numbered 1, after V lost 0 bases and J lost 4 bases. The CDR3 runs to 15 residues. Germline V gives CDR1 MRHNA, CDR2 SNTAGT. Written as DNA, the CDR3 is TGTGCCAGCAGTGACTCAGGGACAGGGGGCACTGAAGCTTTCTTT. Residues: CASSDSGTGGTEAFF.

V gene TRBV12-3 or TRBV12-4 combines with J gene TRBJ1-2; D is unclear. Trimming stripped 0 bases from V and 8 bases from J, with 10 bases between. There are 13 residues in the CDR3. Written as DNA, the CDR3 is TGTGCCAGCAGTTTAGCGGCCAGGTACGGCTACACCTTC. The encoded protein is CASSLAARYGYTF.

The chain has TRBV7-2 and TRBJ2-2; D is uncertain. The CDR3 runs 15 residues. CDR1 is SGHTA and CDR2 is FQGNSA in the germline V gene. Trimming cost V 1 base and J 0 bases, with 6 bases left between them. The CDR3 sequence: CASSLGAANTGELFF. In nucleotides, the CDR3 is TGTGCCAGCAGCTTAGGGGCAGCGAACACCGGGGAGCTGTTTTTT.

The DNA of the CDR3 is TGTGCCAGCAGTCCCGATCTTCTTACCCCGAACACCGGGGAGCTGTTTTTT. Translating gives CASSPDLLTPNTGELFF. The chain carries TRBV6-6 and TRBJ2-2, with unresolved D. Germline values: CDR1 MNHNY, CDR2 SVGAGI (reference sequence). V lost 5 bases to trimming and J lost 0 bases, with 16 bases between them. This CDR3 contains 17 residues.

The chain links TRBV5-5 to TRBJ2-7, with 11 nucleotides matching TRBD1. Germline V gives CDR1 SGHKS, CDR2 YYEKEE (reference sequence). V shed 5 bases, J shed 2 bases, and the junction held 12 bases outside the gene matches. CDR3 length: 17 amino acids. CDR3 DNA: TGTGCCAGCAGTGCTGAAATACCGGGACAGGGGGCCTACGAGCAGTACTTC. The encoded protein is CASSAEIPGQGAYEQYF.

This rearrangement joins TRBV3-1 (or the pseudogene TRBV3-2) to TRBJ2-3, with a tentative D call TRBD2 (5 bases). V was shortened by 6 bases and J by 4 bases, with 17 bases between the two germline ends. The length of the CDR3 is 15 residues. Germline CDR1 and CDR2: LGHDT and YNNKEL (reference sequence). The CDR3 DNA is TGTGCCAGCAGTCTTACCGGGGATCTAGCAGATACGCAGTATTTT. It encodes CASSLTGDLADTQYF.

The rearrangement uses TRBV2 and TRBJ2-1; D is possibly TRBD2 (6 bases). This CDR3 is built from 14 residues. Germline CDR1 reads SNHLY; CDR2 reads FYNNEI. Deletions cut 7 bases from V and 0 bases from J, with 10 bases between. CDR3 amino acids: CASITGSSYNEQFF. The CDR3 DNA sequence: TGTGCCAGCATTACCGGGAGCTCCTACAATGAGCAGTTCTTC.

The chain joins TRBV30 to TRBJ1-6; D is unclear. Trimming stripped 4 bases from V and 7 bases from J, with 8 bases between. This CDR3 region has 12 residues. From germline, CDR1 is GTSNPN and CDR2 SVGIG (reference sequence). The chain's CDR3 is CAWMAGNSPLHF. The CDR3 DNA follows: TGTGCCTGGATGGCGGGAAATTCACCCCTCCACTTT.

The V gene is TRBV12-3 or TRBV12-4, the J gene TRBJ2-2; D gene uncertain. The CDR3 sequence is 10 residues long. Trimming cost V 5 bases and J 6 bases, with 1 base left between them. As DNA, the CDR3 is TGTGCCAGCAGTGCCGGGGAGCTGTTTTTT. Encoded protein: CASSAGELFF.

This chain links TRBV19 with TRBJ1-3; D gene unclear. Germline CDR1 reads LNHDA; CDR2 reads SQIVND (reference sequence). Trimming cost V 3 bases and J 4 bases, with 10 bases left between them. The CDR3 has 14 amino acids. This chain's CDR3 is CASSIYAGGNTIYF. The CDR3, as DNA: TGTGCCAGTAGTATTTACGCGGGAGGAAACACCATATATTTT.

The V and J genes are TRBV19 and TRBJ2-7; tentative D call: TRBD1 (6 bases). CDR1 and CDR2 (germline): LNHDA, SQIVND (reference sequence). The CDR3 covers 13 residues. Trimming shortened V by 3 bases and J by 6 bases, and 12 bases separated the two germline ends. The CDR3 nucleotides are TGTGCCAGTAGTATGTCATCAGGGGTCGAGCAGTACTTC. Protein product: CASSMSSGVEQYF. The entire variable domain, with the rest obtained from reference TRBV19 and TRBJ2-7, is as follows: DGGITQSPKYLFRKEGQNVTLSCEQNLNHDAMYWYRQDPGQGLRLIYYSQIVNDFQKGDIAEGYSVSREKKESFPLTVTSAQKNPTAFYLCASSMSSGVEQYFGPGTRLTVT.

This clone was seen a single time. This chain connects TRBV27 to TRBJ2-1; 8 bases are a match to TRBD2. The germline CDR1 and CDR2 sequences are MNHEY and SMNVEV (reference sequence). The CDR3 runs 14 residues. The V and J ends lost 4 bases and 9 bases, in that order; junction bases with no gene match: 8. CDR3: CASSWSGGGFEQFF. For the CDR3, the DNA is TGTGCCAGCAGTTGGAGCGGGGGAGGGTTTGAGCAGTTCTTC.

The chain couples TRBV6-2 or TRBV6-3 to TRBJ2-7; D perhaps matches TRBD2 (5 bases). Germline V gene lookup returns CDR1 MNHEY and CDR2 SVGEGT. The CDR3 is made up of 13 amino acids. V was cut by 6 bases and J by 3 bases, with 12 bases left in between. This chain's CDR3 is CASSRGSGYEQYF. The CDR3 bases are TGTGCCAGCAGCCGAGGGAGCGGCTACGAGCAGTACTTC.

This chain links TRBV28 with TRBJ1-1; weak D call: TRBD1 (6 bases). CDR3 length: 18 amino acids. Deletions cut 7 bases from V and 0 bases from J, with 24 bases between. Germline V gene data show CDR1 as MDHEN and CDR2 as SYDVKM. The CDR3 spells CASTSYRLGGRLNTEAFF. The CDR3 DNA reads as TGTGCCAGCACCTCTTATAGGCTTGGGGGGCGGTTGAACACTGAAGCTTTCTTT.

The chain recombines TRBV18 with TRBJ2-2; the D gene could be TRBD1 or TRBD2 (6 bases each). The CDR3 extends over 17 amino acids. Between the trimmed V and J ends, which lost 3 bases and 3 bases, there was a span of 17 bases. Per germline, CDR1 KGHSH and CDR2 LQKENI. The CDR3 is CASSPQTCRGDTGELFF. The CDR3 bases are TGTGCCAGCTCACCCCAAACTTGTAGGGGGGACACCGGGGAGCTGTTTTTT.